Below, 17 T cell receptor beta chains from the same sample are listed, as sequenced in a study of response to subunit inactivated influenza vaccine. TCRdb re-called the RT-PCR reads with MiXCR, one entry per CDR3 protein. The sample lists more than 700,000 distinct CDR3 sequences, about 20% occurring once. The specimen was PBMCs from blood, collected about 5 days after vaccination. The receptors here all came from a man aged 50-60 years who received an inactivated influenza vaccine.

The sample holds a few counts of this clonotype. The V call is TRBV15, the J call TRBJ2-3; a weak D match, TRBD2 (5 bases). Germline V gene sequence: CDR1 LNHNV, CDR2 YYDKDF (reference sequence). Trimming took 0 bases from V and 2 from J, leaving 12 bases between them. The CDR3 extends over 16 amino acids. The CDR3 reads CATSRDAGLDTDTQYF. The DNA of the CDR3 is TGTGCCACCAGCAGAGATGCGGGCCTTGACACAGATACGCAGTATTTT.

This clonotype turned up a few times. The chain employs TRBV7-2 and TRBJ2-7; possibly TRBD2 for D (6 bases). V was trimmed by 4 bases and J by 7 bases, leaving 11 bases between them. The CDR3 length is 12 residues. CDR1 and CDR2 (germline): SGHTA, FQGNSA. CDR3 bases: TGTGCCAGCAGCTCGATGGGGGGTGAGCAGTACTTC. Its protein product is CASSSMGGEQYF.

There are a few counts of this clonotype. The chain employs TRBV5-1 and TRBJ2-6; unclear D gene. V was clipped by 6 bases and J by 0 bases, with 13 bases between them. Germline V gene sequence: CDR1 SGHRS, CDR2 YFSETQ. The CDR3 runs to 16 residues. DNA of the CDR3: TGCGCCAGCATTGGCAGTACCTACTCTGGGGCCAACGTCCTGACTTTC. Its translation: CASIGSTYSGANVLTF. The whole variable domain, remainder taken from reference TRBV5-1 and TRBJ2-6, is KAGVTQTPRYLIKTRGQQVTLSCSPISGHRSVSWYQQTPGQGLQFLFEYFSETQRNKGNFPGRFSGRQFSNSRSEMNVSTLELGDSALYLCASIGSTYSGANVLTFGAGSRLTVL.

This chain connects TRBV5-1 to TRBJ1-2; D is possibly TRBD1 (6 bases). The CDR3 is 13 residues long. The germline gives CDR1 SGHRS, CDR2 YFSETQ. Deletions cut 0 bases from V and 8 bases from J, with 11 bases between. The CDR3 sequence: CASSLAGEMGYTF. The CDR3 DNA reads TGCGCCAGCAGCTTGGCAGGGGAGATGGGCTACACCTTC.

V gene TRBV20-1 combines with J gene TRBJ2-7; D perhaps matches TRBD2 (6 bases). This CDR3 is built from 16 residues. The V and J ends lost 5 bases and 3 bases respectively, with 23 bases between them. From germline, CDR1 is DFQATT and CDR2 SNEGSKA (reference sequence). Here the CDR3 DNA reads TGCAGTGCTCCGCCTAATTCCGGGACTTCGCTCTACGAGCAGTACTTC. Its translation: CSAPPNSGTSLYEQYF.

The gene calls are TRBV6-2 or TRBV6-3 and TRBJ2-5; perhaps TRBD2 as D (6 bases). The ends were cut back, 5 bases at V and 4 bases at J, with 20 bases in the middle. The CDR3 is 16 amino acids. The V gene's germline CDR1 is MNHEY and CDR2 SVGEGT. CDR3 coding DNA: TGTGCCAGCAGTCCCCTTGGCGGGGTCCCCGCAGAGACCCAGTACTTC. As protein: CASSPLGGVPAETQYF.

This chain links TRBV7-9 with TRBJ2-1; D is undetermined. CDR1 and CDR2 (germline): SEHNR, FQNEAQ (reference sequence). The CDR3 spans 15 residues. Trimming took off 4 bases at V and 2 bases at J, with 12 bases between the two ends. The CDR3 is CASSSWTPPYNEQFF. The CDR3 coding sequence is TGTGCCAGCAGCTCATGGACGCCCCCCTACAATGAGCAGTTCTTC.

This clonotype came up many times. The chain combines TRBV20-1 with TRBJ2-3, with D possibly matching TRBD2 (6 bases). The CDR3 loop spans 13 amino acids. Germline V gene lookup returns CDR1 DFQATT and CDR2 SNEGSKA (reference sequence). The V and J ends lost 5 bases and 5 bases respectively, with 14 bases between them. Written as DNA, the CDR3 is TGCAGTGCTCGGCGGGACCCGGGAGATACGCAGTATTTT. This sequence encodes CSARRDPGDTQYF.

This clonotype was observed a handful of times. The rearrangement uses TRBV28 and TRBJ2-1, with 8 bases fitting TRBD2. V lost 2 bases, J lost 0 bases, and 6 bases stayed unmatched. Germline CDR1 reads MDHEN; CDR2 reads SYDVKM. There are 17 residues in the CDR3. CDR3 nucleotide sequence: TGTGCCAGCAGTTTAGCGGGGGGCCGTGTCTCCTACAATGAGCAGTTCTTC. It codes for CASSLAGGRVSYNEQFF.

This chain links TRBV20-1 with TRBJ2-1; a possible D gene is TRBD2 (6 bases). V dropped 1 base and J dropped 6 bases, with 19 bases sitting between them. This CDR3 region has 16 residues. Germline-derived CDR1 and CDR2 are DFQATT and SNEGSKA (reference sequence). The chain's CDR3 is CSARVGGLAHPNEQFF. As DNA, the CDR3 is TGCAGTGCTAGAGTTGGGGGGTTAGCGCACCCCAATGAGCAGTTCTTC.

The gene calls are TRBV5-1 and TRBJ2-7, with D possibly matching TRBD2 (6 bases). CDR3 size: 16 residues. The germline gives CDR1 SGHRS, CDR2 YFSETQ. V shed 0 bases and J shed 5 bases, with 18 bases lying between them. The CDR3 is CASSLEGRGGFDEQYF. The CDR3 DNA reads as TGCGCCAGCAGCTTGGAAGGCCGTGGAGGGTTTGACGAGCAGTACTTC.

This clonotype was seen many times. This chain links TRBV6-2 or TRBV6-3 with TRBJ2-6; TRBD2 agrees at 14 bases. Trimming cost V 7 bases and J 1 base; bases outside gene matches: 9. CDR3 length: 19 residues. The germline V gene has CDR1 MNHEY and CDR2 SVGEGT. CDR3 sequence (DNA): TGTGCCAGCATTCCAAAAGGACTAGCGGGAGGTTCTGGGGCCAACGTCCTGACTTTC. Amino acid sequence: CASIPKGLAGGSGANVLTF.

The rearrangement links TRBV6-1 to TRBJ2-5; 7 nucleotides agree with TRBD2. Germline loops: CDR1 MNHNS, CDR2 SASEGT. CDR3 length equals 14 residues. Trimming at V came to 10 bases and at J to 5 bases, leaving 13 bases not matched to a gene. Here the CDR3 DNA reads TGTGCCACCCGCAAGCGGGGAGGCGGGGAGACCCAGTACTTC. Protein product: CATRKRGGGETQYF.

This clonotype appeared a few times. The chain is built from TRBV20-1 and TRBJ2-7, with unresolved D. The CDR3 extends over 15 amino acids. Trimming stripped 0 bases from V and 2 bases from J, with 14 bases between. Germline loops: CDR1 DFQATT, CDR2 SNEGSKA (reference sequence). The CDR3, as DNA: TGCAGTGCTAGAGATTTCCCAGGAACAACCTACGAGCAGTACTTC. This sequence encodes CSARDFPGTTYEQYF.

The sample holds a few counts of this clonotype. The gene calls are TRBV6-1 and TRBJ2-7; TRBD2 matches at 10 bases. V lost 8 bases and J lost 3; bases outside the gene matches: 7. Germline CDR1 MNHNS, CDR2 SASEGT. The CDR3 contains 14 residues. CDR3 coding DNA: TGTGCCAGCCCCAGGACTAGCGGATACTACGAGCAGTACTTC. This encodes CASPRTSGYYEQYF.

CDR3 loop: CASSLLPGGASRAEAFF. CDR3 in DNA: TGTGCCAGCAGTCTTCTCCCAGGGGGCGCGTCACGGGCTGAAGCTTTCTTT. This sequence joins TRBV28 and TRBJ1-1; 8 positions match TRBD1. This CDR3 has 17 amino acids. J was trimmed by 6 bases and V by 5 bases; bases with no gene match: 17. Looked up from germline, CDR1 is MDHEN and CDR2 is SYDVKM.

This chain uses TRBV11-2 with TRBJ2-3; possibly TRBD1 for D (5 bases). This CDR3 has 16 residues. Per germline, CDR1 SGHAT and CDR2 FQNNGV. V lost 0 bases and J 2 bases, leaving 12 bases between the germline ends. The CDR3, as DNA: TGTGCCAGCAGCTTAGAGGGGCGGAGATCCACAGATACGCAGTATTTT. This gives the protein CASSLEGRRSTDTQYF.